The 12 T cell receptor beta chains presented below share a single source sample, sequenced in a study of beta chain features in type 1 diabetes. Points from the study as a whole: The study found moderately but significantly shorter TCRB CDR3s in all four CD4+ subsets of Type 1 diabetes patients.

Investigators reverse transcribed all isolated RNA, so they sequenced expressed TCRB transcripts. Measured with immunoSEQ multiplex PCR; TCRdb has only the in-frame clones, and not every one. Of 300,000 to 400,000 clones in the sample, around 9% are singletons; the top ten hold around 1%. These receptors are not linked to any known antigen. The sequenced sample was central memory CD4+ T cells from blood. The receptors come from a man in his thirties or forties with type 1 diabetes.

The genes are TRBV30 and TRBJ2-7, with D perhaps given as TRBD1 or TRBD2 (5 bases each). V was shortened by 2 bases and J by 3 bases, with 17 bases between the two germline ends. The CDR3 covers 15 residues. Germline CDR1 GTSNPN, CDR2 SVGIG (reference sequence). CDR3 sequence: CAWSPRDRPFYEQYF. The CDR3 nucleotides read TGTGCCTGGAGTCCCCGGGACCGACCATTCTACGAGCAGTACTTC.

This clone was observed at least ten times. The gene calls are TRBV7-9 and TRBJ1-5; no reliable D call. The length of the CDR3 is 15 residues. CDR1 is SEHNR, CDR2 FQNEAQ, per germline (reference sequence). V lost 4 bases to trimming and J lost 0 bases, with 10 bases between them. This chain's CDR3 is CASSSGIDSNQPQHF. The DNA for the CDR3 is TGTGCCAGCAGCTCAGGTATCGATAGCAATCAGCCCCAGCATTTT.

The rearrangement uses TRBV4-3 and TRBJ2-3, with a tentative D call TRBD1 (5 bases). Germline CDR1 reads LGHNA; CDR2 reads YSLEER. V gave up 0 bases and J gave up 7 bases, with 8 bases separating them. There are 13 residues in the CDR3. CDR3 sequence: CASSQEAGYTQYF. CDR3 DNA sequence: TGCGCCAGCAGCCAAGAAGCAGGGTATACGCAGTATTTT.

This clone has more than one count but fewer than ten. The rearrangement uses TRBV7-8 and TRBJ1-2, with D hard to call. The germline CDR1 and CDR2 sequences are SGHVS and FQNEAQ. This CDR3 has 13 residues. The V gene lost 6 bases and the J gene lost 3 bases, with 11 bases spanning the gap. CDR3 DNA: TGTGCCAGCAGTGATTACCTTGACTATGGCTACACCTTC. It yields the protein CASSDYLDYGYTF.

There are many counts of this clone. The gene calls are TRBV7-2 and TRBJ2-5; D is unresolved. The CDR3 spans 13 residues. The germline V and J ends were trimmed by 5 bases and 5 bases, with 12 bases remaining between them. The germline V gene encodes CDR1 SGHTA and CDR2 FQGNSA. Here the CDR3 reads CASSRAYGETQYF. The DNA for the CDR3 is TGTGCCAGCAGCCGAGCCTACGGGGAGACCCAGTACTTC.

This clone was picked up a small number of times. The rearrangement uses TRBV5-4 and TRBJ2-7; D is possibly TRBD2 (5 bases). The CDR3 sequence is 14 residues long. Trimming shortened V by 0 bases and J by 5 bases, and 12 bases separated the two germline ends. Germline CDR1 reads SGHNT; CDR2 reads YYREEE (reference sequence). DNA for the CDR3: TGTGCCAGCAGCTTGGTGGACGGGGTCCACGAGCAGTACTTC. This gives the protein CASSLVDGVHEQYF.

This clone has ten or more counts. V gene TRBV2 combines with J gene TRBJ1-4; D is perhaps TRBD1 (6 bases). There are 16 residues in the CDR3. Looked up from germline, CDR1 is SNHLY and CDR2 is FYNNEI. V dropped 1 base and J dropped 7 bases, with 16 bases sitting between them. The CDR3 loop reads CASSEETGASSEKLFF. The CDR3 bases are TGTGCCAGCAGTGAAGAAACGGGGGCGAGTTCTGAAAAACTGTTTTTT.

This clone has just a few counts. Just one base apart from a much larger clone, this may be a read error. V usage is TRBV7-2 and J usage is TRBJ2-1; D remains ambiguous. The germline V gene has CDR1 SGHTA and CDR2 FQGNSA. The V and J ends lost 5 bases and 15 bases respectively, with 17 bases between them. There are 12 residues in the CDR3. The CDR3 region is CASSQDRAPGFF. The DNA for the CDR3 is TGTGCCAGCAGCCAAGATAGGGCCCCGGGGTTCTTC.

The chain combines TRBV29-1 with TRBJ2-7, with a tentative D call TRBD1 (7 bases). Germline V CDR1 and CDR2: SQVTM, ANQGSEA. This CDR3 has 14 amino acids. With 6 bases removed from V and 4 bases from J, the gap between germline ends came to 19 bases. The CDR3: CSVIKGGAGYEQYF. CDR3 nucleotides: TGCAGCGTCATAAAAGGGGGCGCGGGGTACGAGCAGTACTTC.

A few counts support this clone. The chain couples TRBV11-2 to TRBJ2-7, with D unresolved. The CDR3 is 13 residues long. Germline loops: CDR1 SGHAT, CDR2 FQNNGV. V lost 1 base and J lost 11, with 15 bases in between. Here the CDR3 reads CASSLARQNKEYF. CDR3 in DNA: TGTGCCAGCAGCTTAGCGCGTCAGAATAAGGAGTACTTC.

The chain joins TRBV6-5 to TRBJ1-4; D unresolved. Trimming took off 5 bases at V and 2 bases at J, with 9 bases between the two ends. The CDR3 sequence is 14 residues long. Germline V gives CDR1 MNHEY, CDR2 SVGAGI. CDR3 in DNA: TGTGCCAGCAGTCCTAGTAGGACTAATGAAAAACTGTTTTTT. The encoded protein is CASSPSRTNEKLFF.

There are a few counts of this clone. The V and J genes are TRBV23-1 and TRBJ2-3; TRBD2 agrees at 8 bases. TRBV23-1 falls under the ORF class, with uncertain function. The trim removed 3 bases at V and 2 bases at J, leaving 10 bases unmatched. The length of the CDR3 is 17 residues. The chain's CDR3 is CASSQAGGYGDTDTQYF. In DNA form, the CDR3 reads TGCGCCAGCAGTCAGGCGGGGGGATACGGAGACACAGATACGCAGTATTTT.